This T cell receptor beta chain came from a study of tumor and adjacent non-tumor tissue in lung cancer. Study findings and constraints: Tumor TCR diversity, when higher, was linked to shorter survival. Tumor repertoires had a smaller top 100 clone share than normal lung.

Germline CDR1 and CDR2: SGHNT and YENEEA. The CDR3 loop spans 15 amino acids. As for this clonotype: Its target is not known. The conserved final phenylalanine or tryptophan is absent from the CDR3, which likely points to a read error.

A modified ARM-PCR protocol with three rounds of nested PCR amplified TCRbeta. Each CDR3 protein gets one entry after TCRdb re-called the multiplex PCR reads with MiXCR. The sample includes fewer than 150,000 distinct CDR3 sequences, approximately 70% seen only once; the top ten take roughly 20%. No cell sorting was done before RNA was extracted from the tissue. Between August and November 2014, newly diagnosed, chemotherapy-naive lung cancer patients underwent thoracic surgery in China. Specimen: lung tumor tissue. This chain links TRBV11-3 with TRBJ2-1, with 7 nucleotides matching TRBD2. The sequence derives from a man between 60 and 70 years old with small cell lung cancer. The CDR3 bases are TGTGCCAGTAGCTTAGCAGCGGGGTACGACAATGAGCAGTTCATC. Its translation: CASSLAAGYDNEQFI.